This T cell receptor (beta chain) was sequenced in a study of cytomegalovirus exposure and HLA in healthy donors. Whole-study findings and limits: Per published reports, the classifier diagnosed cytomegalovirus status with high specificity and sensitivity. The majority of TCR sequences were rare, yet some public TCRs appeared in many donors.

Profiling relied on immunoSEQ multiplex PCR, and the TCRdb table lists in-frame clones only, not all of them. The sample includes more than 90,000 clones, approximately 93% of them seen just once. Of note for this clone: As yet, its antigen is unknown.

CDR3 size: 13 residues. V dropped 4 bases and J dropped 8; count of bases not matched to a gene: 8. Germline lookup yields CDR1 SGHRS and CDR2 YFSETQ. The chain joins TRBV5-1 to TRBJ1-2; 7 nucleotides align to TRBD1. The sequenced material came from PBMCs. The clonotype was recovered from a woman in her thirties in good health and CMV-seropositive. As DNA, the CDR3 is TGCGCCAGCAGCCCGAGGGACAGATGGGGCTACACCTTC. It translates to CASSPRDRWGYTF.